The 9 T cell receptor beta chains below come from one sample, sequenced in a study of T cell repertoires in aging, cancer and after chemotherapy. TCR beta rearrangements were amplified from peripheral blood genomic DNA. Multiplex touch-down PCR with TRB-A/B primers amplified rearranged V-D-J TRB sequences. Using its own MiXCR run on the multiplex PCR reads, TCRdb lists one record per CDR3 protein. The table includes 5,000 to 5,500 distinct CDR3 sequences, about two fifths detected once. Specimen: blood. The receptors stem from a human donor with a blood cancer.

The J gene is TRBJ1-4, the V gene TRBV5-6; 11 nucleotides align to TRBD1. The CDR3 covers 15 residues. Trimming removed 4 bases from V and 5 bases from J; junction bases left unmatched: 4. Germline CDR1 is SGHDT and CDR2 is YYEEEE. The CDR3 protein is CASSRRTGGNEKLFF. The CDR3, as DNA: TGTGCCAGCAGCCGCCGGACAGGGGGCAATGAAAAACTGTTTTTT.

The V gene is TRBV30, the J gene TRBJ1-1; D is unresolved. The CDR3 runs 11 residues. Germline V gene sequence: CDR1 GTSNPN, CDR2 SVGIG (reference sequence). The V end was cut by 0 bases, the J end by 7 bases, with 6 bases between. The DNA for the CDR3 is TGTGCCTGGAGTGTTCAGATTGAAGCTTTCTTT. Encoded protein: CAWSVQIEAFF.

This clonotype was recorded a few times. The chain is built from TRBV6-5 and TRBJ2-3; D uncertain. CDR1 is MNHEY and CDR2 is SVGAGI in the germline V gene. Trimming took 6 bases from V and 2 from J, leaving 18 bases between them. This CDR3 region has 16 residues. CDR3 nucleotide sequence: TGTGCCAGCAGCCCAGTTAGAGCCTCTCCCACAGATACGCAGTATTTT. Residues: CASSPVRASPTDTQYF.

This chain connects TRBV7-6 to TRBJ2-4; D is undetermined. The ends were cut back, 5 bases at V and 3 bases at J, with 11 bases in the middle. This CDR3 comprises 14 residues. Germline CDR1 SGHVS, CDR2 FNYEAQ. CDR3 nucleotides: TGTGCCAGCAGCCCCACAAGGAACAAAAACATTCAGTACTTC. Its protein is CASSPTRNKNIQYF.

The chain uses TRBV6-4 and TRBJ1-6, with no clear D. V lost 0 bases and J 10 bases, leaving 7 bases between the germline ends. The CDR3 is 13 amino acids. Germline CDR1 MRHNA, CDR2 SNTAGT. The CDR3 DNA sequence: TGTGCCAGCAGTGACTCGACTACCTCACCCCTCCACTTT. The encoded protein is CASSDSTTSPLHF.

J is TRBJ1-1 and V is TRBV5-4; 7 nucleotides line up with TRBD1. The length of the CDR3 is 13 residues. V shed 4 bases and J 4 bases; nucleotides not matched to a gene: 4. Looked up from germline, CDR1 is SGHNT and CDR2 is YYREEE (reference sequence). CDR3 DNA sequence: TGTGCCAGCAGCCAACAGGGGCGCACTGAAGCTTTCTTT. Protein product: CASSQQGRTEAFF.

DNA for the CDR3: TGTGCCAGCTCACCCGGCGGACCCTACAATGAGCAGTTCTTC. Protein sequence: CASSPGGPYNEQFF. The V gene is TRBV18, the J gene TRBJ2-1; no clear D. V dropped 3 bases and J dropped 2 bases, with 8 bases sitting between them. CDR3 length equals 14 residues. Germline V lookup: CDR1 KGHSH, CDR2 LQKENI.

This chain links TRBV5-5 with TRBJ1-1; D remains unclear. Germline V gene sequence: CDR1 SGHKS, CDR2 YYEKEE (reference sequence). Trimming stripped 2 bases from V and 3 bases from J, with 8 bases between. This CDR3 spans 13 amino acids. The CDR3 reads CASSFSLDTEAFF. The CDR3 DNA reads TGTGCCAGCAGCTTTTCACTTGACACTGAAGCTTTCTTT.

A few counts support this clonotype. The V and J genes are TRBV19 and TRBJ2-3; 12 bases are a match to TRBD2. The trim removed 6 bases at V and 4 bases at J, leaving 14 bases unmatched. The CDR3 length is 18 residues. CDR1 is LNHDA, CDR2 SQIVND, per germline (reference sequence). Here the CDR3 reads CASSLGGGLAGFADTQYF. The CDR3 DNA reads TGTGCCAGTAGCCTCGGGGGAGGACTAGCGGGGTTCGCAGATACGCAGTATTTT.